These T cell receptor beta chains were read from a single sample in a study of blood T cell repertoires in COVID-19. The repertoire was sequenced with immunoSEQ multiplex PCR; TCRdb's copy has only in-frame clones and lacks some. The repertoire includes 140,000 or so clones, roughly 89% of them detected once, and around 8.6% sits in the top ten. Sequenced: peripheral blood. The receptors originated from a woman aged 45-65 years with active or convalescent COVID-19. The CDR3 runs from the conserved cysteine through the conserved F or W. Fields, in order: clone size, J gene, D gene, V gene, CDR3 DNA, CDR3 protein. D genes are given only for firm matches. Size is omitted from some rows. Given values are once, few, many or a class for expanded clones.

size: .
J: TRBJ2-7
D: TRBD1
V: TRBV6-2/TRBV6-3
DNA: TGTGCCAGCAGTAGGACGGACAGGTCCCCCTACGAGCAGTACTTC
CDR3: CASSRTDRSPYEQYF

size: .
J: TRBJ2-2
D: .
V: TRBV7-3
DNA: TGTGCCAGCAGCTTATCCAGGGACACCGGGGAGCTGTTTTTT
CDR3: CASSLSRDTGELFF

size: .
J: TRBJ1-2
D: .
V: TRBV5-5
DNA: TGTGCCAGCAGCAGGGGCCTCGAAGGCTACACCTTC
CDR3: CASSRGLEGYTF

size: .
J: TRBJ2-7
D: TRBD1
V: TRBV28
DNA: TGTGCTCTACTAGGACAGGCGAGGTACGAGCAGTACTTC
CDR3: CALLGQARYEQYF

size: few
J: TRBJ1-2
D: TRBD1
V: TRBV7-2
DNA: TGTGCCAGCAGCTTCGCCGACAGGGCTAACTATGGCTACACCTTC
CDR3: CASSFADRANYGYTF

size: .
J: TRBJ2-5
D: TRBD1
V: TRBV15
DNA: TGTGCCACCAGCAGAGACTTACAGGGGGCCTTGTCGGGGGAGACCCAGTACTTC
CDR3: CATSRDLQGALSGETQYF

size: .
J: TRBJ1-1
D: TRBD1
V: TRBV19
DNA: TGTGCCAGTAGTATAGATGACAGGGTTCACACTGAAGCTTTCTTT
CDR3: CASSIDDRVHTEAFF

size: .
J: TRBJ2-3
D: .
V: TRBV5-1
DNA: TGCGCCAGCAGCGTTAGTCGAGCCCCCACAGATACGCAGTATTTT
CDR3: CASSVSRAPTDTQYF

size: .
J: TRBJ1-1
D: TRBD1
V: TRBV3-1/TRBV3-2
DNA: TGTGCCAGCAGTCTGGGACAGTTGAACACTGAAGCTTTCTTT
CDR3: CASSLGQLNTEAFF

size: .
J: TRBJ1-5
D: .
V: TRBV18
DNA: TGTGCCAGCTCACCTTTTACAGGAAATAGCAATCAGCCCCAGCATTTT
CDR3: CASSPFTGNSNQPQHF

size: once
J: TRBJ2-1
D: .
V: TRBV7-2
DNA: TGTGCCAGCAACGATCGACTCCTGGGTTACAATGAGCAGTTCTTC
CDR3: CASNDRLLGYNEQFF

size: .
J: TRBJ1-2
D: .
V: TRBV7-2
DNA: TGTGCCAGCAGCCTGGACTTCTATGGCTACACCTTC
CDR3: CASSLDFYGYTF

size: .
J: TRBJ1-4
D: .
V: TRBV7-8
DNA: TGTGCCAGCAGCCCCACAGGGCTTACTAATGAAAAACTGTTTTTT
CDR3: CASSPTGLTNEKLFF

size: .
J: TRBJ2-7
D: TRBD2
V: TRBV7-9
DNA: TGTGCCAGCAGCCTAGCGGGAGCCTACGAGCAGTACTTC
CDR3: CASSLAGAYEQYF